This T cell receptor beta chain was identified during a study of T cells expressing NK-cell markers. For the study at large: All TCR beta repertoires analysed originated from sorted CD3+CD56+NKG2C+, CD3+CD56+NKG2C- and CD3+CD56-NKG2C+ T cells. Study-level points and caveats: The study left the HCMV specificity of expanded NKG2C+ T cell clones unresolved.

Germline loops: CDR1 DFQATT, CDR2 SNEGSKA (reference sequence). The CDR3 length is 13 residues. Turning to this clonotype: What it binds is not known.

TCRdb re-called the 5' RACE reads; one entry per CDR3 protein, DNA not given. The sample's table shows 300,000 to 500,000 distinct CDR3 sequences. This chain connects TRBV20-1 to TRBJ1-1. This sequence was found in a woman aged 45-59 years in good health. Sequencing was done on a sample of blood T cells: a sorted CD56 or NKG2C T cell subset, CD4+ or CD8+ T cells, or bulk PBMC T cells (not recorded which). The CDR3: CSAIKDRNTEAFF.